This note documents a single T cell receptor (beta chain) sequence. These data come from a study of blood T cell repertoires in COVID-19. Study details: The study drew acute and convalescent COVID-19 samples from the United States, Italy and Spain.

Profiled with immunoSEQ multiplex PCR; TCRdb holds only in-frame clones, not every one. Here the sample spans about 250,000 clones, 88% being singletons. This CDR3 is 13 amino acids long. V trimming: 5 bases; J trimming: 4 bases; junction bases outside the gene matches: 3. Across over 20 US areas, participants ranged in age from about 18 to 100 years. Clinical history as reported by participants underpinned cohort assignment. The specimen was PBMCs or T cells enriched from blood (not recorded which). The sequence was obtained from a woman aged 50 to 60 who had recovered from COVID-19. V and J are TRBV12-3 or TRBV12-4 and TRBJ1-1, with 8 bases fitting TRBD1. This chain's CDR3 is CASSGGTGTEAFF. The CDR3 region has the DNA TGTGCCAGCAGTGGGGGGACAGGCACTGAAGCTTTCTTT.